Sequencing of this TCR beta chain was carried out in a study of cytomegalovirus exposure and HLA in healthy donors. Donors were ostensibly healthy at sampling, although undocumented immune exposures were probable. In the case of this clone: What it binds is unknown.

Study-level results: Among the sequence variants, a highly shared cluster was likely an artifact of sequencing.

The germline V gene encodes CDR1 SGHDN and CDR2 FVKESK. CDR3 size: 17 residues. Trimming removed 4 bases from V and 7 bases from J; junction bases left unmatched: 13. The PCR employed 60 Vbeta primers together with 13 Jbeta primers. The table came from immunoSEQ multiplex PCR; TCRdb's copy has only in-frame clones and leaves some out. The sample has fewer than 90,000 clones, more than 70% seen once. This TCR was recovered from a male donor in good health and CMV-seropositive. The gene calls are TRBV14 and TRBJ1-2, with TRBD1 matching over 12 bases. What was sequenced was PBMCs. DNA for the CDR3: TGTGCCAGCAGCCTCTACGACCCGGGACAGGGGGCGCCTGGCTACACCTTC. This codes for CASSLYDPGQGAPGYTF.